One sample yielded the 26 T cell receptor beta chains listed below, sequenced in a study of early stage breast cancer tumors. Using immunoSEQ multiplex PCR, the repertoire was profiled, and TCRdb retains in-frame clones only, with some absent. Here the sample spans over 15,000 clones, around four fifths being singletons. The material sequenced was blood. The receptors stem from a person aged 70 to 80 with breast cancer.

The V and J genes are TRBV19 and TRBJ1-5; weak D call: TRBD1 (6 bases). Per germline, CDR1 LNHDA and CDR2 SQIVND (reference sequence). The V end lost 1 base, the J end lost 8 bases, and 12 bases lay between the germline ends. This CDR3 has 14 residues. The CDR3 DNA is TGTGCCAGTAGTATAGGCAGGGGCCGGGAGCCCCAGCATTTT. As protein: CASSIGRGREPQHF.

The DNA for the CDR3 is TGTGCCAGCAATTCAGGGACTAGGGGCCCTTACAATGAGCAGTTCTTC. It encodes CASNSGTRGPYNEQFF. The rearrangement joins TRBV27 to TRBJ2-1; TRBD2 matches 8 bases. CDR1 is MNHEY, CDR2 SMNVEV, per germline (reference sequence). V shed 7 bases, J shed 4 bases, and the junction held 12 bases outside the gene matches. This CDR3 has 16 residues.

The rearrangement joins TRBV5-4 to TRBJ2-7, with 10 bases identical to TRBD1. Per germline, CDR1 SGHNT and CDR2 YYREEE (reference sequence). CDR3 size: 15 residues. J lost 9 bases, V lost 5 bases, and 14 bases had no gene match. The CDR3 loop reads CASSLPGQGPLGQYF. CDR3 nucleotide sequence: TGTGCCAGCAGTCTGCCGGGACAGGGGCCCTTGGGGCAGTACTTC. Based on the CDR3 plus reference TRBV5-4 and TRBJ2-7, the full variable domain is ETGVTQSPTHLIKTRGQQVTLRCSSQSGHNTVSWYQQALGQGPQFIFQYYREEENGRGNFPPRFSGLQFPNYSSELNVNALELDDSALYLCASSLPGQGPLGQYFGPGTRLTVT.

The chain couples TRBV6-1 to TRBJ1-2; the D gene is possibly TRBD1 (6 bases). Looked up from germline, CDR1 is MNHNS and CDR2 is SASEGT. The CDR3 spans 15 residues. V was trimmed by 3 bases and J by 5 bases, leaving 16 bases between them. Written as DNA, the CDR3 is TGTGCCAGCAGTGACACCTTGGGGGGGCGTTATGGCTACACCTTC. Protein: CASSDTLGGRYGYTF.

The chain recombines TRBV5-1 with TRBJ2-2, with 10 bases fitting TRBD2. After removal of 3 bases from V and 5 bases from J, the junction contained 13 bases not matched to a gene. The germline CDR1 and CDR2 sequences are SGHRS and YFSETQ. The CDR3 is made up of 18 amino acids. The CDR3 region is CASSSLGRSGGATGELFF. The CDR3 nucleotides are TGCGCCAGCAGCTCCTTAGGAAGGAGCGGGGGGGCTACCGGGGAGCTGTTTTTT.

The chain joins TRBV30 to TRBJ1-1; 9 nucleotides match TRBD1. Germline CDR1 and CDR2: GTSNPN and SVGIG (reference sequence). The CDR3 covers 14 residues. With V trimmed by 6 bases and J by 1 base, 6 bases remained unmatched. CDR3 residues: CACPQGAGNTEAFF. CDR3 coding DNA: TGTGCCTGCCCACAGGGGGCAGGGAACACTGAAGCTTTCTTT.

The rearrangement uses TRBV19 and TRBJ2-5; 8 positions match TRBD2. CDR1 LNHDA and CDR2 SQIVND come from the germline V gene (reference sequence). This CDR3 contains 16 residues. The V segment lost 5 bases and the J segment 3 bases; nucleotides outside the gene matches: 11. This chain's CDR3 is CASSEAGASPKETQYF. CDR3 DNA: TGTGCCAGTAGTGAAGCGGGGGCCTCACCTAAAGAGACCCAGTACTTC.

This clone was counted a single time. This chain links TRBV13 with TRBJ2-1, with a possible D match to TRBD2 (5 bases). The V gene's germline CDR1 is PRHDT and CDR2 FYEKMQ (reference sequence). Trimming pared 4 bases from V and 3 bases from J, leaving 7 bases between. There are 13 residues in the CDR3. CDR3 amino acids: CASSSGSYNEQFF. In DNA, the CDR3 is TGTGCCAGCAGCTCTGGGAGCTACAATGAGCAGTTCTTC.

The chain's CDR3 is CASSLSAGVRSSPLHF. The CDR3 DNA reads as TGTGCCAGCAGCTTGTCGGCAGGGGTGAGGAGTTCACCCCTCCACTTT. The rearrangement uses TRBV5-5 and TRBJ1-6; a possible D gene is TRBD1 (6 bases). The CDR3 sequence is 16 residues long. Germline V gives CDR1 SGHKS, CDR2 YYEKEE (reference sequence). The V end was cut by 1 base, the J end by 9 bases, with 17 bases between.

The V and J genes are TRBV27 and TRBJ1-2, with D hard to call. CDR1 and CDR2 from the germline V gene are MNHEY and SMNVEV (reference sequence). The V end lost 4 bases, the J end lost 6 bases, and 18 bases lay between the germline ends. CDR3 length: 15 residues. The CDR3 region is CASSSRPSLVDGYTF. The CDR3 region has the DNA TGTGCCAGCAGTTCTAGACCTTCCTTAGTAGATGGCTACACCTTC.

In this sample, this clone turned up a few times. The CDR3 is CASSLEQGNQPQHF. The CDR3 nucleotides are TGTGCCAGCAGCTTAGAGCAGGGCAATCAGCCCCAGCATTTT. This rearrangement joins TRBV7-9 to TRBJ1-5; D not certain. From germline, CDR1 is SEHNR and CDR2 FQNEAQ (reference sequence). This CDR3 has 14 residues. V lost 1 base to trimming and J lost 2 bases, with 6 bases between them. Combining the CDR3 with reference TRBV7-9 and TRBJ1-5 gives the whole variable domain DTGVSQNPRHKITKRGQNVTFRCDPISEHNRLYWYRQTLGQGPEFLTYFQNEAQLEKSRLLSDRFSAERPKGSFSTLEIQRTEQGDSAMYLCASSLEQGNQPQHFGDGTRLSIL.

The chain links TRBV28 to TRBJ1-2; possibly TRBD1 for D (5 bases). Trimming pared 6 bases from V and 3 bases from J, leaving 14 bases between. The V gene's germline CDR1 is MDHEN and CDR2 SYDVKM. There are 14 residues in the CDR3. For the CDR3, the DNA is TGTGCCAGCAGCCTCCTTGTAGGGGACTATGGCTACACCTTC. Translation: CASSLLVGDYGYTF.

The rearrangement uses TRBV6-5 and TRBJ1-1, with D possibly being TRBD1 (5 bases). V lost 3 bases and J 5 bases, leaving 16 bases between the germline ends. The CDR3 runs 15 residues. Germline V lookup: CDR1 MNHEY, CDR2 SVGAGI. The CDR3 DNA reads TGTGCCAGCAGTTATAGTCGGCAGGGAAGGACTGAAGCTTTCTTT. It yields the protein CASSYSRQGRTEAFF.

The CDR3 bases are TGTGCTAGTGGTCCAACCGGGACAGGGAAAACCATATATTTT. This encodes CASGPTGTGKTIYF. The J gene is TRBJ1-3, the V gene TRBV12-5; 9 bases line up with TRBD1. Germline trimming cut 5 bases from V and 10 bases from J; bases unmatched to any gene: 9. The CDR3 loop spans 14 amino acids. The germline CDR1 and CDR2 sequences are LGHNT and FRNRAP.

For the CDR3, the DNA is TGTGCCAGCTCTCAGGGCGGGGGGGCATCCTCCTACAATGAGCAGTTCTTC. Residues: CASSQGGGASSYNEQFF. The gene calls are TRBV18 and TRBJ2-1; 9 bases line up with TRBD2. CDR3 size: 17 residues. The germline V gene has CDR1 KGHSH and CDR2 LQKENI. J gave up 0 bases and V 6 bases, and 9 bases lay outside the gene matches.

The chain employs TRBV5-4 and TRBJ2-2; D not certain. The CDR3 has 13 amino acids. Germline assignment: CDR1 SGHNT and CDR2 YYREEE (reference sequence). V lost 0 bases to trimming and J lost 7 bases, with 7 bases between them. The CDR3 sequence: CASSLASVGELFF. The CDR3 coding sequence is TGTGCCAGCAGCTTGGCCTCGGTCGGGGAGCTGTTTTTT.

The rearrangement links TRBV5-6 to TRBJ2-7, with 10 bases identical to TRBD1. The ends lost 4 bases at V and 1 base at J; junction bases unmatched: 2. The CDR3 is 14 residues long. Germline CDR1 SGHDT, CDR2 YYEEEE. The DNA of the CDR3 is TGTGCCAGCAGCGCGGGACAGGGGTCCTACGAGCAGTACTTC. Its translation is CASSAGQGSYEQYF.

The CDR3 nucleotides are TGTGCCAGCTCACCCACATTGGGGGCGTCTGGGGAAAAACTGTTTTTT. Translation: CASSPTLGASGEKLFF. The J gene is TRBJ1-4, the V gene TRBV18; D is perhaps TRBD1 (6 bases). There are 16 residues in the CDR3. V shed 3 bases and J shed 8 bases, with 19 bases lying between them. The V gene's germline CDR1 is KGHSH and CDR2 LQKENI.

The chain uses TRBV6-1 and TRBJ1-2; 7 bases are shared with TRBD1. V lost 2 bases to trimming and J lost 7 bases; unmatched junction nucleotides: 7. Germline CDR1 is MNHNS and CDR2 is SASEGT. The CDR3 contains 14 residues. The CDR3 spells CASSEFGTDAGYTF. Written as DNA, the CDR3 is TGTGCCAGCAGTGAATTTGGGACAGACGCTGGCTACACCTTC.

This clone was seen a single time. The chain recombines TRBV7-2 with TRBJ2-2, with D possibly TRBD1 on 6 matching bases. This CDR3 has 14 amino acids. Germline loops: CDR1 SGHTA, CDR2 FQGNSA. V was shortened by 2 bases and J by 7 bases, with 11 bases between the two germline ends. CDR3 bases: TGTGCCAGCAGCTTAAACCAGGGGCGCGGGGAGCTGTTTTTT. Its translation: CASSLNQGRGELFF.

This clone was seen a single time. The V call is TRBV28, the J call TRBJ1-1, with no clear D. Deletions cut 6 bases from V and 1 base from J, with 12 bases between. CDR1 is MDHEN and CDR2 is SYDVKM in the germline V gene. This CDR3 contains 14 residues. The CDR3 reads CASRFMETNTEAFF. The CDR3 region has the DNA TGTGCCAGCAGATTCATGGAGACGAACACTGAAGCTTTCTTT.

This chain connects TRBV2 to TRBJ1-5; 9 positions agree with TRBD1. This CDR3 spans 13 amino acids. CDR1 and CDR2 (germline): SNHLY, FYNNEI. The junction had 5 bases not matched to a gene; V was cut back by 7 bases and J by 7 bases. CDR3 loop: CASNTDRGQPQHF. CDR3 in DNA: TGTGCCAGCAACACGGACAGGGGCCAGCCCCAGCATTTT.

The gene calls are TRBV10-3 and TRBJ2-3, with D maybe TRBD1 (6 bases). Deletions cut 8 bases from V and 0 bases from J, with 18 bases between. The CDR3 consists of 16 residues. The germline CDR1 and CDR2 sequences are ENHRY and SYGVKD. The CDR3 DNA sequence: TGTGCCATCTCCGAGGCGGACCAGGGGAGCACAGATACGCAGTATTTT. It encodes CAISEADQGSTDTQYF.

This rearrangement joins TRBV28 to TRBJ1-3, with unresolved D. The ends were cut back, 3 bases at V and 4 bases at J, with 4 bases in the middle. Germline V gene data show CDR1 as MDHEN and CDR2 as SYDVKM. The CDR3 is 12 residues long. The CDR3 nucleotides read TGTGCCAGCAGTTTTGCGGGAAACACCATATATTTT. Translated: CASSFAGNTIYF.

V gene TRBV6-5 combines with J gene TRBJ1-2; D uncertain. Trimming stripped 2 bases from V and 4 bases from J, with 11 bases between. The V gene's germline CDR1 is MNHEY and CDR2 SVGAGI. The CDR3 runs 14 residues. The DNA of the CDR3 is TGTGCCAGCAGTTACGTCCTCGAGTCCTATGGCTACACCTTC. Protein product: CASSYVLESYGYTF.

The V call is TRBV15, the J call TRBJ2-4; 14 bases match TRBD2. Trimming cost V 4 bases and J 1 base; bases outside gene matches: 9. CDR3 length: 19 residues. CDR1 is LNHNV and CDR2 is YYDKDF in the germline V gene (reference sequence). The CDR3 here is CATSKGLAGVAGAKNIQYF. The CDR3 nucleotides read TGTGCCACCAGCAAGGGACTAGCGGGGGTCGCAGGGGCCAAAAACATTCAGTACTTC.